This T cell receptor beta chain was captured in a study of blood T cell repertoires in COVID-19. The wider study: The samples span acute and convalescent COVID-19 from the United States, Italy and Spain. The cDNA or gDNA used as material had been derived from T cells, B-cell-depleted T cells, or PBMCs.

V was trimmed by 4 bases and J by 5 bases, leaving 12 bases between them. Germline V gene data show CDR1 as SGHRS and CDR2 as YFSETQ. The CDR3 spans 14 residues. The repertoire was sequenced with immunoSEQ multiplex PCR; TCRdb's copy has only in-frame clones and lacks some. Found here are tens of thousands of clones, approximately 89% of them singletons; the top ten hold 4.5% to 5%. The chain has TRBV5-1 and TRBJ2-2; D possibly corresponds to TRBD2 (6 bases). Sequencing was done on a sample of peripheral blood. The receptor was derived from a man aged 50 to 60 with active or convalescent COVID-19. The CDR3 coding sequence is TGCGCCAGCAGCGGGACTGCCGGAACCGGGGAGCTGTTTTTT. Protein product: CASSGTAGTGELFF.